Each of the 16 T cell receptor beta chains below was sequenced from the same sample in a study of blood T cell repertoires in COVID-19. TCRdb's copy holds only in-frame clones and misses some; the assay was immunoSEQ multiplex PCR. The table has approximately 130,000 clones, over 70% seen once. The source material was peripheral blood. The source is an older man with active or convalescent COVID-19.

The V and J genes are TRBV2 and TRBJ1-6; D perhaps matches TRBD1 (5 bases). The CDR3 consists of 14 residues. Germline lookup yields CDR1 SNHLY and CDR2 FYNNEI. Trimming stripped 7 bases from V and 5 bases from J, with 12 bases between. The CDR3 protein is CASISGLNNSPLHF. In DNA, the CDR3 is TGTGCCAGCATTTCAGGGTTAAATAATTCACCCCTCCACTTT.

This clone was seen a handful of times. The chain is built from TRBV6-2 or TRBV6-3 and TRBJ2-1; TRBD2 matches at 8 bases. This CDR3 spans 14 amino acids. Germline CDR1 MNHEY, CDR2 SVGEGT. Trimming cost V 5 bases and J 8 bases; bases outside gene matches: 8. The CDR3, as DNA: TGTGCCAGCAGTGGGATAGACGGGAGGGATGAGCAGTTCTTC. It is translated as CASSGIDGRDEQFF.

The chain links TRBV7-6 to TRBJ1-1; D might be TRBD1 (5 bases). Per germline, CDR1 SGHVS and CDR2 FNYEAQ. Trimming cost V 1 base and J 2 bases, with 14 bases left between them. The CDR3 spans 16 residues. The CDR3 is CASSLELKQANTEAFF. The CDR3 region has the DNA TGTGCCAGCAGCTTAGAGTTAAAACAGGCAAACACTGAAGCTTTCTTT.

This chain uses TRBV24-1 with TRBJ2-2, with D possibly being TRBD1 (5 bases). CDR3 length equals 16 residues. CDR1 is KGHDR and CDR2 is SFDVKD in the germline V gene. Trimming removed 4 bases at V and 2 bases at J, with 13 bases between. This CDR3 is CATSESTVSNTGELFF. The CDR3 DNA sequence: TGTGCCACCAGTGAGTCGACAGTCTCCAACACCGGGGAGCTGTTTTTT.

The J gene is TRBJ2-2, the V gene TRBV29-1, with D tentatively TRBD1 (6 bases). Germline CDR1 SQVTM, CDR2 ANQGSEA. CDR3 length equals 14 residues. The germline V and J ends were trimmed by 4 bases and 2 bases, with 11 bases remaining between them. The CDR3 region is CSVGGGFNTGELFF. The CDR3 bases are TGCAGCGTTGGTGGGGGCTTTAACACCGGGGAGCTGTTTTTT.

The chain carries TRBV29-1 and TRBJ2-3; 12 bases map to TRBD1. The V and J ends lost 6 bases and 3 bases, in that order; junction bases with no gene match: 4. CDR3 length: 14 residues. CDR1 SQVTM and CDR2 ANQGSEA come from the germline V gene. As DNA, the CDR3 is TGCAGCGTGGGGACAGGGGGCGCGACAGATACGCAGTATTTT. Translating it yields CSVGTGGATDTQYF.

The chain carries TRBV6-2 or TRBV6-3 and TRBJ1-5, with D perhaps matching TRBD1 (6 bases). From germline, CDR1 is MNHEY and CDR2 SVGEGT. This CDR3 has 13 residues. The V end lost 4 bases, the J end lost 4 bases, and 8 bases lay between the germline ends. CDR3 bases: TGTGCCAGCAGTTGGGACAAGAATCAGCCCCAGCATTTT. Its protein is CASSWDKNQPQHF.

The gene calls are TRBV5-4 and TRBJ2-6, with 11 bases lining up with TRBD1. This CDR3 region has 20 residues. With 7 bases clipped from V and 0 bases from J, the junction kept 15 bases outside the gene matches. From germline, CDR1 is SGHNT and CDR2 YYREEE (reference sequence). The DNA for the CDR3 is TGTGCCAGCCATTACGTTAGGGACAGGGGGTTCTTCTCTGGGGCCAACGTCCTGACTTTC. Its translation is CASHYVRDRGFFSGANVLTF.

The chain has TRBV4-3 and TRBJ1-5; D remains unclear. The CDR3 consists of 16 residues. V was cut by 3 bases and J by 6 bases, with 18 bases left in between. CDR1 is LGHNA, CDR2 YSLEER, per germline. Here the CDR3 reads CASSQSPGGSSQPQHF. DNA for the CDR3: TGCGCCAGCAGCCAGTCCCCCGGCGGGAGTAGTCAGCCCCAGCATTTT.

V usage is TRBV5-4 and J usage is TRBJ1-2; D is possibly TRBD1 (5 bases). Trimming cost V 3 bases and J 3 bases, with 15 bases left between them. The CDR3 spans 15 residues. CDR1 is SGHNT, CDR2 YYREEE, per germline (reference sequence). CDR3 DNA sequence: TGTGCCAGCAGCTCCAAATTACCGACAGACTATGGCTACACCTTC. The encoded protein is CASSSKLPTDYGYTF.

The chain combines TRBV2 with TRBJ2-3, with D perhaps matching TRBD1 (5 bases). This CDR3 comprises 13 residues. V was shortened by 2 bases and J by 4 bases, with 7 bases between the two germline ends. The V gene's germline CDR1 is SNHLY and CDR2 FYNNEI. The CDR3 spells CASSEQGADTQYF. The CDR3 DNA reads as TGTGCCAGCAGTGAACAGGGTGCAGATACGCAGTATTTT.

The CDR3 is CASKGLAGSNEQFF. CDR3 in DNA: TGTGCCAGCAAAGGACTAGCGGGGAGCAATGAGCAGTTCTTC. The genes are TRBV28 and TRBJ2-1; 12 nucleotides match TRBD2. The CDR3 is made up of 14 amino acids. J gave up 6 bases and V 7 bases, and 4 bases lay outside the gene matches. Per germline, CDR1 MDHEN and CDR2 SYDVKM. The entire variable domain, with the rest obtained from reference TRBV28 and TRBJ2-1, is as follows: DVKVTQSSRYLVKRTGEKVFLECVQDMDHENMFWYRQDPGLGLRLIYFSYDVKMKEKGDIPEGYSVSREKKERFSLILESASTNQTSMYLCASKGLAGSNEQFFGPGTRLTVL.

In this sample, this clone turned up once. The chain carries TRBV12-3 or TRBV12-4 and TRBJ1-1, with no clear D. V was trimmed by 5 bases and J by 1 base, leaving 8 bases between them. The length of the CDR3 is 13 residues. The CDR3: CASSDRENTEAFF. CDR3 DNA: TGTGCCAGCAGTGACCGGGAGAACACTGAAGCTTTCTTT.

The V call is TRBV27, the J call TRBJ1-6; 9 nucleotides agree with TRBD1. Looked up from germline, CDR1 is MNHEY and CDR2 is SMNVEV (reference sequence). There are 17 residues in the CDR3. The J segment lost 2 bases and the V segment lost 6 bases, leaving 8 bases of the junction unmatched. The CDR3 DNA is TGTGCCAGCAGCCTACGACAGGGGGAAGCCTATAATTCACCCCTCCACTTT. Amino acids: CASSLRQGEAYNSPLHF.

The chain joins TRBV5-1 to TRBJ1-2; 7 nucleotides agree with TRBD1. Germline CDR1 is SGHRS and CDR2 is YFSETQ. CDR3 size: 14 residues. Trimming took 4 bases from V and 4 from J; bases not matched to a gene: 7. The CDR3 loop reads CASSPRTGGYGYTF. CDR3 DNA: TGCGCCAGCAGCCCCCGGACAGGAGGCTATGGCTACACCTTC. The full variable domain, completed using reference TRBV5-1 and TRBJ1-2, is KAGVTQTPRYLIKTRGQQVTLSCSPISGHRSVSWYQQTPGQGLQFLFEYFSETQRNKGNFPGRFSGRQFSNSRSEMNVSTLELGDSALYLCASSPRTGGYGYTFGSGTRLTVV.

DNA of the CDR3: TGTGCCAGCAGCTTAACGGGGACAGGGGGCAGGGGCTACACCTTC. Translated, it gives CASSLTGTGGRGYTF. This chain connects TRBV7-3 to TRBJ1-2; 12 bases line up with TRBD1. V shed 0 bases and J 8 bases; nucleotides not matched to a gene: 4. This CDR3 spans 15 amino acids. In germline, CDR1 is SGHTA, CDR2 FQGTGA.